This T cell receptor (beta chain) was captured by sequencing in a study of blood T cell repertoires in COVID-19. Cohort assignment relied on participant-reported clinical history. Assay: immunoSEQ multiplex PCR; the TCRdb copy retains only in-frame clones and omits some. The table records 250,000 to 350,000 clones, more than 75% of them present only once. The CDR3 totals 16 residues. Germline lookup yields CDR1 SGHRS and CDR2 YFSETQ. Trimming stripped 0 bases from V and 1 base from J, with 11 bases between. The clonotype was recovered from a woman aged 60-75 years in a cohort exposed to, infected with or recovered from COVID-19 (not recorded which). The chain is built from TRBV5-1 and TRBJ1-3; weak D call: TRBD1 (6 bases). Material for sequencing was PBMCs or T cells enriched from blood (not recorded which). CDR3: CASSLGPQGSGNTIYF. DNA of the CDR3: TGCGCCAGCAGCTTGGGCCCACAGGGTTCTGGAAACACCATATATTTT.